This is a list of T cell receptor beta chains from one sample in a study of Ad26.COV2.S vaccination and SARS-CoV-2 variants. Data came from immunoSEQ multiplex PCR; TCRdb stores just in-frame clones and leaves some out. The sample comprises 300,000 to 400,000 clones, more than 70% of which are singletons, and around 2% rests with the top ten. Here the sequenced sample was peripheral blood, taken in a trial of Ad26.COV2.S vaccine versus placebo. The receptor source for this set is a person aged 18-60 years who received the Ad26.COV2.S COVID-19 vaccine or a placebo. CDR3s include the opening cysteine and the closing phenylalanine or tryptophan. D genes are given only for firm matches. Only some rows state a clone size, as once, few, many or a class for expanded clones.

TRBJ2-7,NA,TRBV27,TRBD1,CASRRQGAPREQYF,TGTGCCAGCAGGCGACAGGGGGCGCCCCGCGAGCAGTACTTC
TRBJ1-2,NA,TRBV7-9,NA,CASSSNTLSGYTF,TGTGCCAGCAGCTCGAATACCTTATCTGGCTACACCTTC
TRBJ1-1,once,TRBV19,NA,CASSIAGANTEAFF,TGTGCCAGTAGTATAGCAGGGGCTAACACTGAAGCTTTCTTT
TRBJ2-1,NA,TRBV3-1/TRBV3-2,NA,CASSQDRHGSLYNEQFF,TGTGCCAGCAGCCAAGACCGGCACGGATCCCTTTACAATGAGCAGTTCTTC
TRBJ2-3,NA,TRBV7-9,NA,CASSLLGRPDTQYF,TGTGCCAGCAGCTTACTGGGACGCCCGGATACGCAGTATTTT
TRBJ2-7,NA,TRBV7-9,NA,CASSPSHYEQYF,TGTGCCAGCAGCCCCTCACACTACGAGCAGTACTTC
TRBJ1-5,NA,TRBV28,NA,CASTLRRAVNQPQHF,TGTGCCAGCACTCTACGCAGGGCAGTCAATCAGCCCCAGCATTTT
TRBJ1-2,NA,TRBV7-2,NA,CASSSPGFGYTF,TGTGCCAGCAGCTCACCAGGGTTTGGCTACACCTTC
TRBJ1-1,once,TRBV2,NA,CASSVLQNTEAFF,TGTGCCAGCAGTGTTCTCCAGAACACTGAAGCTTTCTTT
TRBJ2-3,NA,TRBV25-1,NA,CASSDSGTSTDTQYF,TGTGCCAGCAGTGATTCAGGGACTAGCACAGATACGCAGTATTTT
TRBJ1-1,NA,TRBV10-3,NA,CAISETFGGEAFF,TGTGCCATCAGTGAGACCTTTGGGGGGGAAGCTTTCTTT
TRBJ2-2,NA,TRBV6-5,NA,CALRRGTTGELFF,TGTGCCTTGAGGCGGGGAACCACCGGGGAGCTGTTTTTT
TRBJ2-3,NA,TRBV3-1/TRBV3-2,TRBD1,CASSLDRDWRGTDTQYF,TGTGCCAGCAGCCTCGACAGGGATTGGCGCGGCACAGATACGCAGTATTTT
TRBJ1-2,NA,TRBV4-3,NA,CASSQVDGGRGYTF,TGCGCCAGCAGCCAAGTCGACGGGGGGCGTGGCTACACCTTC
TRBJ2-3,once,TRBV7-2,NA,CASGPAGSTDTQYF,TGTGCCAGCGGCCCGGCGGGGAGCACAGATACGCAGTATTTT
TRBJ1-2,NA,TRBV5-1,TRBD1,CASSWETGQAALGYTF,TGCGCCAGCAGCTGGGAAACAGGACAGGCAGCCCTTGGCTACACCTTC
TRBJ2-7,NA,TRBV5-4,TRBD2,CASRLAGGRGEQYF,TGTGCCAGCAGGCTAGCGGGGGGCCGGGGGGAGCAGTACTTC
TRBJ1-5,once,TRBV9,TRBD1,CASSVEKGADLGYSNQPQHF,TGTGCCAGCAGCGTAGAAAAGGGGGCCGACTTAGGGTATAGCAATCAGCCCCAGCATTTT
TRBJ1-4,NA,TRBV9,NA,CASGPTADNEKLFF,TGTGCCAGTGGACCGACAGCCGACAATGAAAAACTGTTTTTT
TRBJ1-2,NA,TRBV18,TRBD1,CASSPGDRGLYGYTF,TGTGCCAGCTCACCAGGGGACAGGGGGCTCTATGGCTACACCTTC
TRBJ2-1,NA,TRBV5-4,TRBD2,CASSLNQRGGNNEQFF,TGTGCCAGCAGCCTGAACCAGCGGGGCGGGAACAATGAGCAGTTCTTC
TRBJ2-1,NA,TRBV7-2,NA,CASSYIRGPQAEQFF,TGTGCCAGCAGCTATATCCGGGGCCCGCAAGCTGAGCAGTTCTTC
TRBJ2-1,NA,TRBV7-2,NA,CASSFYYEQFF,TGTGCCAGCAGCTTTTACTATGAGCAGTTCTTC
TRBJ2-5,NA,TRBV11-2,NA,CASSLGARTGETQYF,TGTGCCAGCAGCTTAGGGGCTCGGACTGGAGAGACCCAGTACTTC
TRBJ1-1,NA,TRBV7-8,NA,CASSSLRGNTEAFF,TGTGCCAGCAGCTCCCTAAGGGGCAACACTGAAGCTTTCTTT
TRBJ2-5,NA,TRBV7-6,NA,CASSLGGTQETQYF,TGTGCCAGCAGCTTAGGGGGGACGCAAGAGACCCAGTACTTC
TRBJ1-1,NA,TRBV30,NA,CAWSAQSFMNTEAFF,TGTGCCTGGAGTGCCCAGAGTTTTATGAACACTGAAGCTTTCTTT
TRBJ1-5,NA,TRBV19,NA,CASSSTGYSNQPQHF,TGTGCCAGTAGCAGCACAGGGTATAGCAATCAGCCCCAGCATTTT
TRBJ2-4,NA,TRBV14,NA,CASSQDENIQYF,TGTGCCAGCAGCCAAGACGAAAACATTCAGTACTTC
TRBJ1-6,NA,TRBV19,NA,CATGTFPARDSPLHF,TGTGCCACCGGGACATTTCCCGCAAGGGATTCACCCCTCCACTTT
TRBJ2-3,NA,TRBV7-3,TRBD1,CASRDRGTDTQYF,TGTGCCAGCAGGGACAGGGGGACAGATACGCAGTATTTT
TRBJ2-3,NA,TRBV19,TRBD1,CASDWTGHSTDTQYF,TGTGCCAGTGACTGGACAGGGCATAGCACAGATACGCAGTATTTT
TRBJ1-6,once,TRBV27,NA,CASRRTVGSPLHF,TGTGCCAGCCGAAGAACCGTAGGTTCACCCCTCCACTTT
TRBJ2-3,NA,TRBV29-1,NA,CSVRTDTQYF,TGCAGCGTACGGACAGATACGCAGTATTTT
TRBJ1-6,NA,TRBV7-9,NA,CASSPLGGDFYNSPLHF,TGTGCCAGCAGCCCCCTGGGCGGGGATTTCTATAATTCACCCCTCCACTTT
TRBJ1-3,NA,TRBV3-1/TRBV3-2,NA,CASTQSRNTIYF,TGTGCCAGCACCCAGAGTCGTAACACCATATATTTT
TRBJ2-1,NA,TRBV6-5,TRBD1,CANSYRKGQVYNEQFF,TGTGCCAACAGTTACCGAAAAGGACAGGTATACAATGAGCAGTTCTTC